This record concerns one TCR beta chain sequence. The authors' processing: Estimation of nucleated cell counts relied on the amplification of reference gene primers. Sequencing used immunoSEQ multiplex PCR; TCRdb keeps in-frame clones, though not all of them. V, J and clone size derive from that table, while D and trimming were established from the DNA sequence. The top ten clones hold around 3.9% of a sample with some 340,000 clones, 90% to 95% of them seen once. The data stem from a study of blood T cell repertoires in COVID-19. The overall study: Acute-phase and convalescent COVID-19 samples originated in the United States, Italy and Spain. PBMCs, B-cell-depleted T cells, or T cells provided the cDNA or gDNA that made up the material.

This study enrolled people aged roughly 18 to 100 from about 24 US geographic areas. Sequenced: PBMCs or T cells enriched from blood (not recorded which). This receptor was obtained from a young woman who had been exposed to COVID-19.

DNA of the CDR3: TGTGCCAGCAGTTTCCGACAGGGGGAGCTGTTTTTT. Its protein product is CASSFRQGELFF. The chain combines TRBV12-3 or TRBV12-4 with TRBJ2-2, with D possibly matching TRBD1 (5 bases). The V gene lost 3 bases and the J gene lost 8 bases, with 7 bases spanning the gap. CDR3 size: 12 residues.